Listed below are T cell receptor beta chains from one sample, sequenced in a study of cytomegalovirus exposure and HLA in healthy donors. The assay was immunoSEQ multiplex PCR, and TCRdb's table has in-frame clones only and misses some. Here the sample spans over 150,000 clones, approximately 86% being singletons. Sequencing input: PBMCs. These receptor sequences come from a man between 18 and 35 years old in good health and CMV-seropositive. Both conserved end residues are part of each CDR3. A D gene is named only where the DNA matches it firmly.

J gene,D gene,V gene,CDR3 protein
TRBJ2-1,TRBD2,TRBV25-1,CASTGTSWNEQFF
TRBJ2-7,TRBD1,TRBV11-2,CASSPIRDRGPYEQYF
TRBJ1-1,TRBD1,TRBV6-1,CASSDATGEAFF
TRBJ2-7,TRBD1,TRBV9,CASSAGQAVDEQYF
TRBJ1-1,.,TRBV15,CATSSPGHLNTEAFF
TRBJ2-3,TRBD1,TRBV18,CASSRAGTGTDTQYF
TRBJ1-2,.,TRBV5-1,CASSLAGDGYTF
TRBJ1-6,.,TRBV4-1,CASSQDNYNSPLHF
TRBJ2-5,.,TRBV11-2,CASSSDRAQEETQYF
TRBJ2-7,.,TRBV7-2,CASSSTFSSYEQYF
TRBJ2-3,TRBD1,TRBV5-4,CASSGDRGVTDTQYF
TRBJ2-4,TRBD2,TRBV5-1,CASSFELAGAPGAKNIQYF
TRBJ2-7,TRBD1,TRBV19,CASSPGQGFYEQYF
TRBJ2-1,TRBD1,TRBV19,CASSLRQGTNEQFF
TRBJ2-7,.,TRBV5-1,CASSFGETYEQYF
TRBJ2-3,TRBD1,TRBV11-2,CASSRTTGGDADTQYF
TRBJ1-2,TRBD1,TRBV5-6,CASSRTGPSYGYTF
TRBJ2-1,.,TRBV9,CASSTGTNSDESYNEQFF
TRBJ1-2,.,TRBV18,CASSPGGPRGYTF
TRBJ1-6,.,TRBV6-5,CASRPVGGDSPLHF
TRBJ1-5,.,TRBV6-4,CASLGTGLYSNQPQHF
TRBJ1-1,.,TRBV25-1,CASSDLQGVEDTEAFF
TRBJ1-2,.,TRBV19,CASSTLQGTTYGYTF
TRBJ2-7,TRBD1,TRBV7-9,CASSPGQGWSEQYF
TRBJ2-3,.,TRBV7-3,CASSPQGERQEPQYF
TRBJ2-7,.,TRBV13,CASSLGRSSSYEQYF
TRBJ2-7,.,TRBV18,CASSPPGRSSYEQYF
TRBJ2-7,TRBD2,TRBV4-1,CASSQGWTSGVYEQYF
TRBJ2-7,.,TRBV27,CASSFNRDYEQYF
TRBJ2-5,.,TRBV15,CATSRVAEQETQYF
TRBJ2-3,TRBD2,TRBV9,CASSVDPSSGVSTDTQYF
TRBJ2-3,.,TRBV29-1,CSAGHSVVTQYF
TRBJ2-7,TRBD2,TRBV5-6,CASSSGLAPYEQYF
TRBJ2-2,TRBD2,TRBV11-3,CASSRSGGGGELFF
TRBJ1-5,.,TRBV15,CATRGIGQGLEQPQHF
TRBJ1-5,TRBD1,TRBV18,CASSRQQGVSNQPQHF
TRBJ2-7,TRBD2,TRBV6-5,CASSFTSGPTYEQYF
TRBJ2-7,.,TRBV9,CASSVEGVDSYEQYF
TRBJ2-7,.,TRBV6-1,CASRGVAGASYEQYF
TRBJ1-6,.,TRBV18,CASSPDTSIHNSPLHF
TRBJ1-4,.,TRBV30,CAWMGQINEKLFF
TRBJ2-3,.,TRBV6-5,CASSYSGSLSTDTQYF
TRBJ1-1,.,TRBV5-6,CASSRLDRLNTEAFF
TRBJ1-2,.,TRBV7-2,CASRHGGRDYGYTF
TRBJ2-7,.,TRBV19,CASSMNGRPYF
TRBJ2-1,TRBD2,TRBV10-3,CAISEAGGPYEQFF
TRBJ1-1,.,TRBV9,CASSVGGWDTPNTEAFF
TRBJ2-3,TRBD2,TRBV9,CASSGGLASTDTQYF
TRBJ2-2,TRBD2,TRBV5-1,CASSLVSSGRLSTGELFF
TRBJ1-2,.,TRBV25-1,CASSDPRQEMDGYTF
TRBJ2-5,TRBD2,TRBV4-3,CASSQSGLAVGETQYF
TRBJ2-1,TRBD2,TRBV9,CASSSWTSGNEQFF
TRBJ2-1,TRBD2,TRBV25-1,CASSEYAPGGPNHNEQFF
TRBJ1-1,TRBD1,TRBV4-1,CASSQGSGRQGAEAFF
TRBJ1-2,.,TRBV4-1,CASSEPSRSYGYTF